Reported below is one TCR beta chain. The entry originates in a study of blood T cell repertoires in COVID-19. Repertoires were generated with immunoSEQ multiplex PCR, while TCRdb's copy carries only in-frame clones and drops some. Of nearly 350,000 clones listed, over 80% are singletons. With 7 bases removed from V and 1 base from J, the gap between germline ends came to 13 bases. The CDR3 extends over 14 amino acids. The germline gives CDR1 SGHTA, CDR2 FQGNSA. This rearrangement joins TRBV7-2 to TRBJ1-1; D is possibly TRBD1 (6 bases). The clonotype comes from a woman between 50 and 59 years old with COVID-19, enrolled during active disease. The sequenced material came from peripheral blood. CDR3 in DNA: TGTGCCAGCACCCTAACAGGGACGAACACTGAAGCTTTCTTT. Amino acids: CASTLTGTNTEAFF. The full variable domain, in which reference TRBV7-2 and TRBJ1-1 provide the parts outside the CDR3, is GAGVSQSPSNKVTEKGKDVELRCDPISGHTALYWYRQSLGQGLEFLIYFQGNSAPDKSGLPSDRFSAERTGGSVSTLTIQRTQQEDSAVYLCASTLTGTNTEAFFGQGTRLTVV.